This entry describes one TCR beta chain. Its antigen remains unidentified. Constant-segment primers served in 5'RACE that generated TCR alpha and TCR beta cDNA libraries bearing sample barcodes and UMIs. TCRdb processed the 5' RACE reads anew with MiXCR; each CDR3 protein has one entry. Seen here are approximately 350,000 distinct CDR3 sequences, over 10% observed once, and the top ten hold about a fifth. This sample is drawn from a study of T-cell memory formation after mild COVID-19. Study results and limitations: Shrinking CD4+ clones were chiefly CM and EM; CD8+ ones were chiefly EMRA.

Germline lookup yields CDR1 KGHDR and CDR2 SFDVKD. V lost 3 bases, J lost 6 bases, and 7 bases lay in between. The CDR3 length is 12 residues. The sequencing input was PBMCs or a T cell subset sorted from them (not recorded which). The receptor's source is a man aged 18 to 30 who had mild COVID-19 (a few samples of this study predate the infection). Cell type and time point are not known. The chain recombines TRBV24-1 with TRBJ1-1, with D unresolved. Here the CDR3 DNA reads TGTGCCACCAGTGATCCTGGACCTGAAGCTTTCTTT. Its protein is CATSDPGPEAFF.